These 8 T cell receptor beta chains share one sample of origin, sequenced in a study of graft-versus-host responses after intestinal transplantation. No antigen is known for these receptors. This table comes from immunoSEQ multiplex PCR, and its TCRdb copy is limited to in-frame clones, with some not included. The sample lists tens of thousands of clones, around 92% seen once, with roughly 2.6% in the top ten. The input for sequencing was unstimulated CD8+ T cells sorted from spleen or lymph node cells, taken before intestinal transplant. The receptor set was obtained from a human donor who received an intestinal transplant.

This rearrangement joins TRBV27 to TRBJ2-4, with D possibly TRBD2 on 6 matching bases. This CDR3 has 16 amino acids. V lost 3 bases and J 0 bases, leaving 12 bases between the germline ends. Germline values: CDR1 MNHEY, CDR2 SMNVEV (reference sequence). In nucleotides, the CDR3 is TGTGCCAGCAGTTTCCGGGGGAACCTAGCCAAAAACATTCAGTACTTC. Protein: CASSFRGNLAKNIQYF.

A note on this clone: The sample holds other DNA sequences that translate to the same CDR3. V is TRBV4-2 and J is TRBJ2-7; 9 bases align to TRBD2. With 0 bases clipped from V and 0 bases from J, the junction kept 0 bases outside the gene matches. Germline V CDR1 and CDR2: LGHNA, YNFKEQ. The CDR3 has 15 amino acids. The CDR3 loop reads CASSQETSGSYEQYF. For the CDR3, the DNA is TGTGCCAGCAGCCAAGAGACTAGCGGCTCCTACGAGCAGTACTTC.

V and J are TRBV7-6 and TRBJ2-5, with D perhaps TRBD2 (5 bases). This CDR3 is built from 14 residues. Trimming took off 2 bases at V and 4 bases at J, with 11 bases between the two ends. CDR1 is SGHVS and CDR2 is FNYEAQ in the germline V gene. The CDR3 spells CASSLLGEGETQYF. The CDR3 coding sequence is TGTGCCAGCAGCTTATTGGGAGAGGGAGAGACCCAGTACTTC.

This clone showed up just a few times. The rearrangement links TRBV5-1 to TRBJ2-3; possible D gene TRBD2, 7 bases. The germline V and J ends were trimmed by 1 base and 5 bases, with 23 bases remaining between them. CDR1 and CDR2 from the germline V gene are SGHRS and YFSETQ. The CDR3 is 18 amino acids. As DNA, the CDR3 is TGCGCCAGCAGCTTGACCCGGGCGGGGGCACACCTCGGAGATACGCAGTATTTT. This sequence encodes CASSLTRAGAHLGDTQYF.

This chain's CDR3 is CASSLGGAGYEQYF. Written as DNA, the CDR3 is TGTGCCAGCAGCTTAGGAGGCGCGGGCTACGAGCAGTACTTC. The genes are TRBV7-8 and TRBJ2-7, with D possibly TRBD2 on 5 matching bases. Trimming took 1 base from V and 3 from J, leaving 10 bases between them. The germline V gene has CDR1 SGHVS and CDR2 FQNEAQ. The CDR3 is made up of 14 amino acids.

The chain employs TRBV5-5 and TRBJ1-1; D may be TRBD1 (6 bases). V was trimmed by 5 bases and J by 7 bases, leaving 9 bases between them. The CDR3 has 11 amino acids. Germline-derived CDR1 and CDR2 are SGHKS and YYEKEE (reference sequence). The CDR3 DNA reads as TGTGCCAGCAGGGGGGCAATTGAAGCTTTCTTT. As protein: CASRGAIEAFF.

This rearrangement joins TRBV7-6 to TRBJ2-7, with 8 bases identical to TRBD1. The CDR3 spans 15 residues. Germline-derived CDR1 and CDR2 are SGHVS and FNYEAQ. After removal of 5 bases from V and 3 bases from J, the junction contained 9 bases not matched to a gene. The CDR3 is CASSLGTGDLYEQYF. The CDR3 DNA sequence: TGTGCCAGCAGCCTCGGGACAGGTGACCTCTACGAGCAGTACTTC.

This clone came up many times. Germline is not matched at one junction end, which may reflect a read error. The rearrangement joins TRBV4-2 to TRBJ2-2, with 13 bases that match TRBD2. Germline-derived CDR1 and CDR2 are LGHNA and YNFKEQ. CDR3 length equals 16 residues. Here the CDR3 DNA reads TGTGCCAGCAGGCAAGGACTAGCGGGAGAAACCGGGGAGCTGTTTTTT. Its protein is CASRQGLAGETGELFF.